This T cell receptor beta chain was sequenced during a study of T cell responses to AZD1222 COVID-19 vaccine. Study outcomes and limitations: In the spike-specific TCR repertoire, nearly half reportedly target unmutated variant regions. Researchers took repertoire samples only after the peak T cell response had come. White British donors predominated, females outnumbered males, and clonal diversity was possibly underestimated. Among vaccine-associated CD4 TCRs, coverage spanned spike, with dominance at 160-218 and 743-854.

As to this clone: Its antigen remains unidentified.

Sequenced by immunoSEQ multiplex PCR; TCRdb stores in-frame clones only, minus some. The table has 110,000 or so clones, about 88% seen once. The CDR3 has 12 residues. V was trimmed by 3 bases and J by 6 bases, leaving 7 bases between them. Per germline, CDR1 PRHDT and CDR2 FYEKMQ (reference sequence). The rearrangement joins TRBV13 to TRBJ2-3, with a possible D match to TRBD2 (6 bases). Sequenced material: peripheral blood, taken 28 days after the second AZD1222 dose. The source of this sequence is an adult who received the AZD1222 COVID-19 vaccine. CDR3 region: CASSLGGDTQYF. The CDR3 region has the DNA TGTGCCAGCAGCTTGGGGGGTGATACGCAGTATTTT.